This record concerns one TCR beta chain sequence. PCR involved 60 Vbeta and 13 Jbeta primers. This table comes from immunoSEQ multiplex PCR, and its TCRdb copy is limited to in-frame clones, with some not included. Found here are approximately 210,000 clones, about 80% of them singletons; the top ten hold 1.8%. This sample stems from a study of cytomegalovirus exposure and HLA in healthy donors. Though probably carrying unrecorded immune exposures, donors were nominally healthy at sampling. Input material: PBMCs. The clonotype comes from a male donor in good health and CMV-seronegative.

The CDR3 spells CASSVLAGVNYEQYF. The CDR3 DNA follows: TGTGCCAGCAGCGTACTAGCGGGAGTGAACTACGAGCAGTACTTC. The chain couples TRBV7-9 to TRBJ2-7; 11 bases are a match to TRBD2. CDR3 length: 15 residues. The ends lost 5 bases at V and 3 bases at J; junction bases unmatched: 6. In germline, CDR1 is SEHNR, CDR2 FQNEAQ (reference sequence).